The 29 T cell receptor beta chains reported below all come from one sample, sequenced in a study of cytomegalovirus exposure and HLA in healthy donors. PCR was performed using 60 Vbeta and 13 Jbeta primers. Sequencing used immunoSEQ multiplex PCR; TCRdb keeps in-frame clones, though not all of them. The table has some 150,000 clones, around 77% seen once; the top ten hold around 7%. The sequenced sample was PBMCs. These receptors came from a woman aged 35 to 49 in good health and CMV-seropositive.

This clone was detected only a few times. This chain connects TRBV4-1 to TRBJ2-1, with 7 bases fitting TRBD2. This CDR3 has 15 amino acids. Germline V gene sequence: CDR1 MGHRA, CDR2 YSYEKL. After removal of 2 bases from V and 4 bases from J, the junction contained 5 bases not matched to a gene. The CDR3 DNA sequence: TGCGCCAGCAGCCAATGGGGGGGAGCTTACAATGAGCAGTTCTTC. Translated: CASSQWGGAYNEQFF.

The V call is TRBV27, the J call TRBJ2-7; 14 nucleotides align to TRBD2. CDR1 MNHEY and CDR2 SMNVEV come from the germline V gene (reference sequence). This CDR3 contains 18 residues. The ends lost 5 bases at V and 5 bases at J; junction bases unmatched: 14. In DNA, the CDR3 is TGTGCCAGCAGTGTCACCGGGACTAGCGGGGGAGTCCACCACGAGCAGTACTTC. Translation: CASSVTGTSGGVHHEQYF.

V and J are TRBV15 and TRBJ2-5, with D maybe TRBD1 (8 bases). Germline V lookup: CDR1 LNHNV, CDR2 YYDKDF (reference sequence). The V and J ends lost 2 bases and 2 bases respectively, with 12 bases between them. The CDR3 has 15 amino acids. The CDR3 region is CATSRTGGAQETQYF. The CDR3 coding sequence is TGTGCCACCAGCAGAACAGGGGGGGCACAAGAGACCCAGTACTTC.

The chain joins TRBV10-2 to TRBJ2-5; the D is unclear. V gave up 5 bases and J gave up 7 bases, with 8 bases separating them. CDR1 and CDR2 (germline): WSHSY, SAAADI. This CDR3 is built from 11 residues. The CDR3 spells CASSPPGTQYF. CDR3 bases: TGCGCCAGCAGTCCGCCAGGGACCCAGTACTTC.

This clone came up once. CDR3 DNA: TGTGCCAGCAGCCACCACAGGGCCCCTTACAATGAGCAGTTCTTC. It yields the protein CASSHHRAPYNEQFF. The V and J genes are TRBV7-6 and TRBJ2-1; possible D gene TRBD1, 6 bases. Germline V gene sequence: CDR1 SGHVS, CDR2 FNYEAQ. V was shortened by 5 bases and J by 4 bases, with 15 bases between the two germline ends. The CDR3 covers 15 residues.

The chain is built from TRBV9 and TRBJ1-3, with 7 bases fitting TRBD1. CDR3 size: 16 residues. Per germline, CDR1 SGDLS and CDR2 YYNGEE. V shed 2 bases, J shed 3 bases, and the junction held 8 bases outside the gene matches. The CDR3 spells CASSVGTATLGNTIYF. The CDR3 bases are TGTGCCAGCAGCGTCGGGACAGCTACCCTTGGAAACACCATATATTTT.

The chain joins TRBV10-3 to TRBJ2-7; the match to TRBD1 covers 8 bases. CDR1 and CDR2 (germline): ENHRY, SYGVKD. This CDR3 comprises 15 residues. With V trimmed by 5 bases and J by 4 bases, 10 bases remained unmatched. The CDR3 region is CAISSDRVGGYEQYF. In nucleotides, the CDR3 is TGTGCCATCAGTTCGGACAGGGTTGGAGGATACGAGCAGTACTTC.

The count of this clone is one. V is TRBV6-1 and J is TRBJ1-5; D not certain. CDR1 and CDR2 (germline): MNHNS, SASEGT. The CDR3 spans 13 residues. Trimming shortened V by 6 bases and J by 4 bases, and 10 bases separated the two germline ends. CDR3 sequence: CASSPSSNQPQHF. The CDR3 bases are TGTGCCAGCAGCCCGTCTTCTAATCAGCCCCAGCATTTT.

The CDR3 sequence: CASSPGNRGADTQYF. DNA of the CDR3: TGTGCCAGCAGCCCGGGGAACAGGGGTGCAGATACGCAGTATTTT. V and J are TRBV28 and TRBJ2-3; 7 bases agree with TRBD1. Per the germline V gene, CDR1 is MDHEN and CDR2 is SYDVKM. The CDR3 consists of 15 residues. V shed 6 bases and J 4 bases; nucleotides not matched to a gene: 10. Full variable domain (outside the CDR3, taken from reference TRBV28 and TRBJ2-3): DVKVTQSSRYLVKRTGEKVFLECVQDMDHENMFWYRQDPGLGLRLIYFSYDVKMKEKGDIPEGYSVSREKKERFSLILESASTNQTSMYLCASSPGNRGADTQYFGPGTRLTVL.

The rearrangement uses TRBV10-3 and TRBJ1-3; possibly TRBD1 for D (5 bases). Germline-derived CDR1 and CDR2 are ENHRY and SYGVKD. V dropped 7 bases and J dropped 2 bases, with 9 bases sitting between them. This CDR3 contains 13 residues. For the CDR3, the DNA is TGTGCCATCAAGTCAGGGCCTGGAAACACCATATATTTT. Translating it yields CAIKSGPGNTIYF.

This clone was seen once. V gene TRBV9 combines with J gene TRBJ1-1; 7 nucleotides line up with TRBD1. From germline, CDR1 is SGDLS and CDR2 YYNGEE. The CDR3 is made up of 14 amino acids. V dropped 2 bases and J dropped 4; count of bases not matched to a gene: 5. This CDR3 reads CASSVEGAGTEAFF. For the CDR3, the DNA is TGTGCCAGCAGCGTCGAGGGGGCGGGCACTGAAGCTTTCTTT. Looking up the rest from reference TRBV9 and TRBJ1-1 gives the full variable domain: DSGVTQTPKHLITATGQRVTLRCSPRSGDLSVYWYQQSLDQGLQFLIQYYNGEERAKGNILERFSAQQFPDLHSELNLSSLELGDSALYFCASSVEGAGTEAFFGQGTRLTVV.

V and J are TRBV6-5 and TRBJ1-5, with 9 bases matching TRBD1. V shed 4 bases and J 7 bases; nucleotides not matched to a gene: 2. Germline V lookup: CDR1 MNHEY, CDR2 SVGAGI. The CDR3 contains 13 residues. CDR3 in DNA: TGTGCCAGCAGTTCGGACAGGGGACAGCCCCAGCATTTT. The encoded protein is CASSSDRGQPQHF.

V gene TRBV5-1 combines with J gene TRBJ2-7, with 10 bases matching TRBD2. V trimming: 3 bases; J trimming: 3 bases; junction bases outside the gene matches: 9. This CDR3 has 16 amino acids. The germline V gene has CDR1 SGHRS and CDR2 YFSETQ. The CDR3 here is CASSWEPGLAHYEQYF. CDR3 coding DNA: TGCGCCAGCAGCTGGGAACCGGGACTAGCGCACTACGAGCAGTACTTC.

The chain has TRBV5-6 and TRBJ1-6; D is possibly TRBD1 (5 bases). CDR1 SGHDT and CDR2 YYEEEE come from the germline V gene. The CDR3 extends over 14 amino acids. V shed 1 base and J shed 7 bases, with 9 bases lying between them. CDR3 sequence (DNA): TGTGCCAGCAGCTTGCGGCAGGGAAATTCACCCCTCCACTTT. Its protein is CASSLRQGNSPLHF.

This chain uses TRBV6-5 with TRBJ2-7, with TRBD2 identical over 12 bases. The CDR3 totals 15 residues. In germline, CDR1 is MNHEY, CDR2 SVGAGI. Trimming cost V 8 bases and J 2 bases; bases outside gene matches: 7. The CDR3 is CASALGLAGTYEQYF. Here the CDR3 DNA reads TGTGCCAGCGCCTTAGGACTAGCGGGGACCTACGAGCAGTACTTC.

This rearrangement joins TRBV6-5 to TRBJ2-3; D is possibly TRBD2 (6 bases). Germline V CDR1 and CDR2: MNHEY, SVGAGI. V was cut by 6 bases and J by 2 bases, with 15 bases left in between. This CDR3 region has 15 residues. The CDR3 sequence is CASRRRGADTDTQYF. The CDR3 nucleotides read TGTGCCAGCAGGCGACGCGGGGCGGACACAGATACGCAGTATTTT.

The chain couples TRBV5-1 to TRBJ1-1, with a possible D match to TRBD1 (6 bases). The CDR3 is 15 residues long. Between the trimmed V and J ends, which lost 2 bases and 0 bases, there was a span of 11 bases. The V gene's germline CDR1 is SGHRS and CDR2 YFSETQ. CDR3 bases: TGCGCCAGCAGCTTCCTGACAGGTCTGAACACTGAAGCTTTCTTT. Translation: CASSFLTGLNTEAFF.

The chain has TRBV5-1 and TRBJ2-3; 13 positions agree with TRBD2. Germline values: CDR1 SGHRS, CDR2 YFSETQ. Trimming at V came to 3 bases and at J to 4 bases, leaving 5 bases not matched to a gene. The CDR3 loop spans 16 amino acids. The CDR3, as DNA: TGCGCCAGCAGCTCCGGACTAGCGGGGGCATCAGATACGCAGTATTTT. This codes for CASSSGLAGASDTQYF.

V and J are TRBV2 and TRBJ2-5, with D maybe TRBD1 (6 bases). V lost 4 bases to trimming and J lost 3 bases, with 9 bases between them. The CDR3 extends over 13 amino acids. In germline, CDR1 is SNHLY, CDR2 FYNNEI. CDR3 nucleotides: TGTGCCAGCAGTGCGTGGACAGAAGAGACCCAGTACTTC. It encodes CASSAWTEETQYF.

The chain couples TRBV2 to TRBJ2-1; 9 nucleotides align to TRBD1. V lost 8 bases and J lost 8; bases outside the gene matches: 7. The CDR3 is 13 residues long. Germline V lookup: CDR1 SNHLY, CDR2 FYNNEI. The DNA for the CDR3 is TGTGCCAGCGGGGGACAGGGAAGGGATGAGCAGTTCTTC. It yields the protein CASGGQGRDEQFF.

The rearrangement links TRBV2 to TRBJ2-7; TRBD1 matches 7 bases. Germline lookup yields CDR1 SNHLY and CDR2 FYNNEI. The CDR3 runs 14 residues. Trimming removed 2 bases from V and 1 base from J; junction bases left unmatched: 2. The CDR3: CASSEKGQSYEQYF. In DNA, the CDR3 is TGTGCCAGCAGTGAAAAGGGACAGTCCTACGAGCAGTACTTC.

In DNA form, the CDR3 reads TGTGCCAGCAGCAGACAGGGTCTTGTGTACGGCTACACCTTC. Its translation: CASSRQGLVYGYTF. The rearrangement joins TRBV11-2 to TRBJ1-2; 7 positions agree with TRBD1. Looked up from germline, CDR1 is SGHAT and CDR2 is FQNNGV. V gave up 5 bases and J gave up 8 bases; unmatched junction bases: 11. The CDR3 runs 14 residues.

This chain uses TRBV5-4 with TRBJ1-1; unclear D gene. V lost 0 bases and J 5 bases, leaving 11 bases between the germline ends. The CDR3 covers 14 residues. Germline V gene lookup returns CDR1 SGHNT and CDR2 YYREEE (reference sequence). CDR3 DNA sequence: TGTGCCAGCAGCTTGGCATCGGGGAGTACTGAAGCTTTCTTT. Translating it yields CASSLASGSTEAFF.

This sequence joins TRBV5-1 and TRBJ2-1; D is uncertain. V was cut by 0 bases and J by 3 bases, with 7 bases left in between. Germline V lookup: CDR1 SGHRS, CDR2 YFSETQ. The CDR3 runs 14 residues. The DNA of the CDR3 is TGCGCCAGCAGCTTGGGGGCCAACTACAATGAGCAGTTCTTC. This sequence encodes CASSLGANYNEQFF.

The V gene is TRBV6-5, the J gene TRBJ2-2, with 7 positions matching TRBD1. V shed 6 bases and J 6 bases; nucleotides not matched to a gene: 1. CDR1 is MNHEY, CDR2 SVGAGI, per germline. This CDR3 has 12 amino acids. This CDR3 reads CASRQGAGELFF. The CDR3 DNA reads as TGTGCCAGCAGGCAGGGGGCCGGGGAGCTGTTTTTT.

The CDR3 here is CASSIASGGGYGYTF. CDR3 bases: TGTGCCAGTAGTATTGCCTCAGGGGGCGGCTATGGCTACACCTTC. The chain employs TRBV19 and TRBJ1-2; 8 bases match TRBD1. From germline, CDR1 is LNHDA and CDR2 SQIVND (reference sequence). The CDR3 covers 15 residues. With 3 bases clipped from V and 4 bases from J, the junction kept 7 bases outside the gene matches. The full variable domain, in which reference TRBV19 and TRBJ1-2 provide the parts outside the CDR3, is DGGITQSPKYLFRKEGQNVTLSCEQNLNHDAMYWYRQDPGQGLRLIYYSQIVNDFQKGDIAEGYSVSREKKESFPLTVTSAQKNPTAFYLCASSIASGGGYGYTFGSGTRLTVV.

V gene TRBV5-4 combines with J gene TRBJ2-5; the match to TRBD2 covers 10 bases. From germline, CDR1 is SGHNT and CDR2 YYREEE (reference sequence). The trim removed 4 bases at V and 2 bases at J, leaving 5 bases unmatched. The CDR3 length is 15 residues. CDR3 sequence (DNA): TGTGCCAGCAGCGCCACTAGCGGGGTACAAGAGACCCAGTACTTC. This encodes CASSATSGVQETQYF.

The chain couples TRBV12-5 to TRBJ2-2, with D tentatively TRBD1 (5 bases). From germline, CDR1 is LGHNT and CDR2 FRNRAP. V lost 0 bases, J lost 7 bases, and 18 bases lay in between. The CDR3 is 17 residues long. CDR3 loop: CASGLVSLGQFNGELFF. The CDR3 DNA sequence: TGTGCTAGTGGTTTGGTTAGCCTGGGGCAGTTCAACGGGGAGCTGTTTTTT.

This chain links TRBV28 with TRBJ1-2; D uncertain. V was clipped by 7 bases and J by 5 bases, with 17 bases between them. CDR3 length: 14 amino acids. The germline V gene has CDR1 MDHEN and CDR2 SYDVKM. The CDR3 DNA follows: TGTGCCAGCACCAATTATCGGGGTTCTTATGGCTACACCTTC. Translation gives CASTNYRGSYGYTF.